What follows are 22 T cell receptor beta chains derived from one specimen sequenced in a study of T cell responses to AZD1222 COVID-19 vaccine. Data came from immunoSEQ multiplex PCR; TCRdb stores just in-frame clones and leaves some out. Among under 150,000 clones, around 94% were seen once, and the ten largest hold 9.3%. This sample comprised peripheral blood, obtained 28 days after the second AZD1222 dose. The receptors derive from an adult who received the AZD1222 COVID-19 vaccine.

This chain uses TRBV3-1 (or the pseudogene TRBV3-2) with TRBJ2-1; TRBD2 agrees at 9 bases. Germline V gene data show CDR1 as LGHDT and CDR2 as YNNKEL (reference sequence). Trimming cost V 2 bases and J 1 base; bases outside gene matches: 6. The CDR3 is 17 amino acids. The DNA for the CDR3 is TGTGCCAGCAGCCAATTTTTAGCGGGAGCATCCTACAATGAGCAGTTCTTC. The encoded protein is CASSQFLAGASYNEQFF.

The chain joins TRBV21-1 to TRBJ1-1. TRBV21-1 is an annotated pseudogene. The CDR3 runs to 17 residues. The CDR3 is CASSKDRDRGGNTEAFF. The DNA for the CDR3 is TGTGCCAGCAGCAAAGATCGGGACCGTGGGGGGAACACTGAAGCTTTCTTT.

The chain has TRBV27 and TRBJ1-1, with D tentatively TRBD1 (5 bases). V lost 3 bases, J lost 0 bases, and 14 bases lay in between. The CDR3 loop spans 16 amino acids. CDR1 is MNHEY and CDR2 is SMNVEV in the germline V gene (reference sequence). The CDR3 nucleotides are TGTGCCAGCAGTTTCCTCCAGGGAACGATGAACACTGAAGCTTTCTTT. Protein sequence: CASSFLQGTMNTEAFF.

The J gene is TRBJ2-7, the V gene TRBV5-1; possible D gene TRBD1, 5 bases. CDR3 length: 13 residues. Germline V lookup: CDR1 SGHRS, CDR2 YFSETQ. Trimming took 2 bases from V and 1 from J, leaving 7 bases between them. The CDR3 nucleotides are TGCGCCAGCAGCTTAACAGGTTCCTACGAGCAGTACTTC. Amino acid sequence: CASSLTGSYEQYF. The full variable domain, with the rest looked up from reference TRBV5-1 and TRBJ2-7, is KAGVTQTPRYLIKTRGQQVTLSCSPISGHRSVSWYQQTPGQGLQFLFEYFSETQRNKGNFPGRFSGRQFSNSRSEMNVSTLELGDSALYLCASSLTGSYEQYFGPGTRLTVT.

The chain couples TRBV7-9 to TRBJ1-1, with D unclear. The V end lost 1 base, the J end lost 4 bases, and 4 bases lay between the germline ends. Germline V lookup: CDR1 SEHNR, CDR2 FQNEAQ (reference sequence). This CDR3 is built from 12 residues. CDR3 residues: CASSLEVTEAFF. CDR3 sequence (DNA): TGTGCCAGCAGCTTAGAGGTCACTGAAGCTTTCTTT.

This clone was seen just once. The chain carries TRBV3-1 (or the pseudogene TRBV3-2) and TRBJ1-5, with TRBD1 matching over 9 bases. The germline V gene encodes CDR1 LGHDT and CDR2 YNNKEL (reference sequence). The CDR3 sequence is 14 residues long. The junction had 4 bases not matched to a gene; V was cut back by 3 bases and J by 7 bases. The CDR3 spells CASSQGTGRQPQHF. The CDR3 DNA reads TGTGCCAGCAGCCAGGGGACAGGGCGCCAGCCCCAGCATTTT.

The chain employs TRBV28 and TRBJ1-5, with D hard to call. CDR1 is MDHEN and CDR2 is SYDVKM in the germline V gene. Trimming removed 2 bases from V and 2 bases from J, with 13 bases in between. The CDR3 has 16 residues. CDR3 DNA: TGTGCCAGCAGTTTACTGGGATCGGGAGGCAATCAGCCCCAGCATTTT. Translating gives CASSLLGSGGNQPQHF. Filled out from reference TRBV28 and TRBJ1-5, the complete variable domain reads DVKVTQSSRYLVKRTGEKVFLECVQDMDHENMFWYRQDPGLGLRLIYFSYDVKMKEKGDIPEGYSVSREKKERFSLILESASTNQTSMYLCASSLLGSGGNQPQHFGDGTRLSIL.

V usage is TRBV3-1 (or the pseudogene TRBV3-2) and J usage is TRBJ2-5, with unresolved D. Germline V gene lookup returns CDR1 LGHDT and CDR2 YNNKEL (reference sequence). V was cut by 1 base and J by 1 base, with 7 bases left in between. The CDR3 runs 14 residues. CDR3 loop: CASSQVTIQETQYF. The CDR3 DNA is TGTGCCAGCAGCCAAGTAACTATCCAAGAGACCCAGTACTTC.

The V and J genes are TRBV10-3 and TRBJ2-5, with D tentatively TRBD1 (5 bases). V was shortened by 10 bases and J by 0 bases, with 18 bases between the two germline ends. The length of the CDR3 is 15 residues. Germline CDR1 is ENHRY and CDR2 is SYGVKD. The CDR3 DNA sequence: TGTGCCACCACTCGGGCAGGGTCGCACCAAGAGACCCAGTACTTC. Protein: CATTRAGSHQETQYF.

The chain links TRBV19 to TRBJ2-7, with D perhaps matching TRBD2 (6 bases). Germline values: CDR1 LNHDA, CDR2 SQIVND (reference sequence). The CDR3 sequence is 13 residues long. V was trimmed by 6 bases and J by 1 base, leaving 10 bases between them. The CDR3 DNA sequence: TGTGCCAGTAGGTCCAGCGGGTCCTACGAGCAGTACTTC. Translated: CASRSSGSYEQYF.

J is TRBJ2-3 and V is TRBV7-3, with 7 bases that match TRBD2. The CDR3 consists of 14 residues. Germline V gives CDR1 SGHTA, CDR2 FQGTGA. Trimming took 2 bases from V and 3 from J; bases not matched to a gene: 2. The CDR3 loop is CASSLGGVTDTQYF. Here the CDR3 DNA reads TGTGCCAGCAGCTTAGGGGGGGTGACAGATACGCAGTATTTT.

The chain uses TRBV2 and TRBJ2-2, with 10 bases matching TRBD2. CDR3 length: 18 residues. J gave up 5 bases and V 4 bases, and 13 bases lay outside the gene matches. CDR1 and CDR2 (germline): SNHLY, FYNNEI. The CDR3 DNA is TGTGCCAGCAGTGGGCGTAATTGGCTAGCGGGAGCTACCGGGGAGCTGTTTTTT. Translation gives CASSGRNWLAGATGELFF.

The chain links TRBV27 to TRBJ1-3, with D possibly matching TRBD1 (6 bases). V lost 3 bases and J lost 0, with 9 bases in between. CDR1 is MNHEY and CDR2 is SMNVEV in the germline V gene (reference sequence). The CDR3 is 15 residues long. Written as DNA, the CDR3 is TGTGCCAGCAGTTTGCGGGGGCCCTCTGGAAACACCATATATTTT. Translating gives CASSLRGPSGNTIYF.

The CDR3 nucleotides read TGTGCCACCAGCAGAGATTTAATACGAGGATATGGCTACACCTTC. Its protein product is CATSRDLIRGYGYTF. The chain employs TRBV15 and TRBJ1-2; no reliable D call. The CDR3 is 15 amino acids. Per germline, CDR1 LNHNV and CDR2 YYDKDF (reference sequence). V lost 0 bases and J 5 bases, leaving 13 bases between the germline ends.

The CDR3 DNA sequence: TGTGCCAGCAGCGTATTAGGGGACAGGGCTAACACTGAAGCTTTCTTT. Translating it yields CASSVLGDRANTEAFF. The chain carries TRBV9 and TRBJ1-1; 9 bases map to TRBD1. This CDR3 comprises 16 residues. Germline values: CDR1 SGDLS, CDR2 YYNGEE. J gave up 2 bases and V 1 base, and 6 bases lay outside the gene matches.

V and J are TRBV10-3 and TRBJ1-1; maybe TRBD1 (6 bases). Germline V gene lookup returns CDR1 ENHRY and CDR2 SYGVKD. This CDR3 has 14 amino acids. The ends were cut back, 0 bases at V and 5 bases at J, with 10 bases in the middle. CDR3 in amino acids: CAISESNRVTEAFF. The CDR3, as DNA: TGTGCCATCAGTGAGTCGAACAGGGTTACTGAAGCTTTCTTT.

The CDR3 reads CATSAGFREKLFF. Here the CDR3 DNA reads TGTGCCACCAGCGCCGGGTTTCGGGAAAAACTGTTTTTT. The gene calls are TRBV24-1 and TRBJ1-4; D is uncertain. From germline, CDR1 is KGHDR and CDR2 SFDVKD. The CDR3 has 13 residues. V dropped 7 bases and J dropped 8 bases, with 13 bases sitting between them.

The V gene is TRBV6-8, the J gene TRBJ2-7, with TRBD1 as a possible D gene (5 bases). The V gene lost 6 bases and the J gene lost 2 bases, with 14 bases spanning the gap. Germline values: CDR1 MNHGY, CDR2 SAAAGT. The CDR3 consists of 14 residues. In nucleotides, the CDR3 is TGTGCCAGCAGCCACATGACAGCTGCCTACGAGCAGTACTTC. It yields the protein CASSHMTAAYEQYF.

The gene calls are TRBV7-9 and TRBJ1-1; 7 bases are shared with TRBD1. The germline CDR1 and CDR2 sequences are SEHNR and FQNEAQ (reference sequence). Trimming took 5 bases from V and 6 from J; bases not matched to a gene: 12. CDR3 length: 15 amino acids. CDR3 nucleotide sequence: TGTGCCAGCAGCCTCCAGGGGGGGGGTCAGCCTGAAGCTTTCTTT. Translating it yields CASSLQGGGQPEAFF.

The gene calls are TRBV5-4 and TRBJ2-3; 9 bases agree with TRBD1. Germline CDR1 SGHNT, CDR2 YYREEE (reference sequence). The CDR3 length is 15 residues. J was trimmed by 3 bases and V by 5 bases; bases with no gene match: 7. For the CDR3, the DNA is TGTGCCAGCAGTCCCGGGACAGGGTTGACAGATACGCAGTATTTT. Translated, it gives CASSPGTGLTDTQYF. The entire variable domain, with the rest obtained from reference TRBV5-4 and TRBJ2-3, is as follows: ETGVTQSPTHLIKTRGQQVTLRCSSQSGHNTVSWYQQALGQGPQFIFQYYREEENGRGNFPPRFSGLQFPNYSSELNVNALELDDSALYLCASSPGTGLTDTQYFGPGTRLTVL.

The gene calls are TRBV27 and TRBJ1-1; D gene unclear. Trimming left V 3 bases short and J 4 bases short, with 15 bases between. From germline, CDR1 is MNHEY and CDR2 SMNVEV (reference sequence). There are 15 residues in the CDR3. The CDR3 reads CASSFMGMGSTEAFF. The CDR3 DNA reads TGTGCCAGCAGTTTTATGGGGATGGGAAGCACTGAAGCTTTCTTT.

The gene calls are TRBV7-6 and TRBJ1-2; D is undetermined. The V end was cut by 5 bases, the J end by 0 bases, with 19 bases between. The CDR3 extends over 17 amino acids. Looked up from germline, CDR1 is SGHVS and CDR2 is FNYEAQ. The chain's CDR3 is CASSPTAQSQANYGYTF. Here the CDR3 DNA reads TGTGCCAGCAGCCCTACGGCACAGAGTCAAGCTAACTATGGCTACACCTTC.